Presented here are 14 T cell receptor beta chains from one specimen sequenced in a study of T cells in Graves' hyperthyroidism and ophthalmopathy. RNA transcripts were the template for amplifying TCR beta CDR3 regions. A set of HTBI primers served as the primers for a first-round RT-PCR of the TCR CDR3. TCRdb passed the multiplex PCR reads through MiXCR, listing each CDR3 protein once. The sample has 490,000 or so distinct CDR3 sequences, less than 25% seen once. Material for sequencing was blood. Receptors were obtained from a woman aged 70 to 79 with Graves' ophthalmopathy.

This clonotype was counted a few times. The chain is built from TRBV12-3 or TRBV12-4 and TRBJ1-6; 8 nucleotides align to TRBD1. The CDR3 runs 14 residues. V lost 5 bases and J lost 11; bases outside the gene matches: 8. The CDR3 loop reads CASSRGQGSPPLHF. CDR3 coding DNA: TGTGCCAGCAGTCGTGGACAGGGAAGCCCACCCCTCCACTTT.

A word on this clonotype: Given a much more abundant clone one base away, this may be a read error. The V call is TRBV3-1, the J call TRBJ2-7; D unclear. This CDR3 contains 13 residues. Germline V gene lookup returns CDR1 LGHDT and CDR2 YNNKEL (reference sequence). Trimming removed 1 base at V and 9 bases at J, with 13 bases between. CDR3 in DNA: TGTGCCAGCAGCCAAGCGGCTGGGAACGGGCAGTACTTC. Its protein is CASSQAAGNGQYF.

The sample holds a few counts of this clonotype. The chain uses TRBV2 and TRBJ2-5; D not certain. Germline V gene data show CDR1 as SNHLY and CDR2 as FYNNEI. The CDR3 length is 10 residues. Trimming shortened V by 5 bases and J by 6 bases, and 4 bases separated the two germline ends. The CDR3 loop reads CASSFKTQYF. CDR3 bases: TGTGCCAGCAGTTTCAAGACCCAGTACTTC.

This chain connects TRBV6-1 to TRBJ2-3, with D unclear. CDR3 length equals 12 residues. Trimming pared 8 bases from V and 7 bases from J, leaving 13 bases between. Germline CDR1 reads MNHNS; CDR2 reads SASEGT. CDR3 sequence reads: CASGLRPNTQYF. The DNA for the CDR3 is TGTGCCAGCGGTCTCCGACCCAATACGCAGTATTTT.

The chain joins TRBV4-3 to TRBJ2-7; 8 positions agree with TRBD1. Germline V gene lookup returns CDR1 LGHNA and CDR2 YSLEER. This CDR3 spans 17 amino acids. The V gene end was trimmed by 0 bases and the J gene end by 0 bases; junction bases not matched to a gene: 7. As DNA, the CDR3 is TGCGCCAGCAGCCAAGAGGTATTAACAGGGGGCTCCTACGAGCAGTACTTC. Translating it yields CASSQEVLTGGSYEQYF.

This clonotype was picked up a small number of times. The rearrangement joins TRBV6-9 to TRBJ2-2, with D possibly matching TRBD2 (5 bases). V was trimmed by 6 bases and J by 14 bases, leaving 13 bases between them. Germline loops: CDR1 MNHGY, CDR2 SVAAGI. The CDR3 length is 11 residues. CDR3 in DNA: TGTGCCAGCAGATACAACCGGGGACTGTTTTTT. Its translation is CASRYNRGLFF.

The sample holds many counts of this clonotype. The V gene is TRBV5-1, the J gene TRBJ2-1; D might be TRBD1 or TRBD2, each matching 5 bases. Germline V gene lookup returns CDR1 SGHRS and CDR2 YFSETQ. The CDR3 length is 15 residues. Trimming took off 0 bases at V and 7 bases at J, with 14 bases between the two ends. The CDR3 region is CASSLGQNTGNEQFF. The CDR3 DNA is TGCGCCAGCAGCTTGGGACAGAACACGGGGAATGAGCAGTTCTTC.

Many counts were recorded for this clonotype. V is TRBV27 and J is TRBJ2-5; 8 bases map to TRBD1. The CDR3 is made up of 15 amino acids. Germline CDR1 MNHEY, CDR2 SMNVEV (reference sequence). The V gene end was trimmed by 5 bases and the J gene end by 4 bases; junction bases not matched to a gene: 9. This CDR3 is CASSRDRRQGETQYF. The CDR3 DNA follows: TGTGCCAGCAGTCGGGACAGGAGACAAGGAGAGACCCAGTACTTC.

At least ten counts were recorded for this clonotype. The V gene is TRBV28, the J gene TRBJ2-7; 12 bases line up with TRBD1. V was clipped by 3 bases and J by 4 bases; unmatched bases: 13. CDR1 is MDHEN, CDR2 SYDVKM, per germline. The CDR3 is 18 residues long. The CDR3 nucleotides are TGTGCCAGCAGTTTTGGGGGATCCGGGACAGGGGGCCAGTACGAGCAGTACTTC. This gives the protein CASSFGGSGTGGQYEQYF. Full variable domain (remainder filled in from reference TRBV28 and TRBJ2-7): DVKVTQSSRYLVKRTGEKVFLECVQDMDHENMFWYRQDPGLGLRLIYFSYDVKMKEKGDIPEGYSVSREKKERFSLILESASTNQTSMYLCASSFGGSGTGGQYEQYFGPGTRLTVT.

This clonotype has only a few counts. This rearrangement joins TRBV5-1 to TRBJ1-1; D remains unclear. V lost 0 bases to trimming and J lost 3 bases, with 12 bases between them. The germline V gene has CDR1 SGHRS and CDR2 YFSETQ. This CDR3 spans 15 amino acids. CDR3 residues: CASSLDLVRHTEAFF. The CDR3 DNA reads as TGCGCCAGCAGCTTGGACCTCGTCAGGCACACTGAAGCTTTCTTT.

CDR3 nucleotide sequence: TGTGCCAGCAGACTCCCGGGACGGATTGAGGGCTACACCTTC. This gives the protein CASRLPGRIEGYTF. This chain links TRBV12-3 or TRBV12-4 with TRBJ1-2, with D perhaps TRBD1 (5 bases). The CDR3 extends over 14 amino acids. Trimming removed 6 bases from V and 8 bases from J, with 19 bases in between.

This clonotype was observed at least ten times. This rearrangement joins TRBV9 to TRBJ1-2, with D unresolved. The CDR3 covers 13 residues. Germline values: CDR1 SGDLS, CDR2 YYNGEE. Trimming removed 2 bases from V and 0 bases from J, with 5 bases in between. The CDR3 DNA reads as TGTGCCAGCAGCGTGGATTCTAACTATGGCTACACCTTC. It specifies CASSVDSNYGYTF.

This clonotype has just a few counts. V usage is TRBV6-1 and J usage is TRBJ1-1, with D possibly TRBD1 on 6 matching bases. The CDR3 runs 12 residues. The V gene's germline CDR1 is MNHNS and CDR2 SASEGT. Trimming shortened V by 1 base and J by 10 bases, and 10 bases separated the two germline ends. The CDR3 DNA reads TGTGCCAGCAGTGAAGAGGGGGAGCTAGCTTTCTTT. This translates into CASSEEGELAFF.

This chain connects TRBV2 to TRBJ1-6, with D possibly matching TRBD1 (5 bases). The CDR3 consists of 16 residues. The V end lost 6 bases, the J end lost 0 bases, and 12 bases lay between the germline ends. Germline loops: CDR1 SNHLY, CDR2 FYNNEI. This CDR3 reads CASSLRATSYNSPLHF. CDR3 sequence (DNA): TGTGCCAGCAGCCTCAGGGCAACCTCCTATAATTCACCCCTCCACTTT.